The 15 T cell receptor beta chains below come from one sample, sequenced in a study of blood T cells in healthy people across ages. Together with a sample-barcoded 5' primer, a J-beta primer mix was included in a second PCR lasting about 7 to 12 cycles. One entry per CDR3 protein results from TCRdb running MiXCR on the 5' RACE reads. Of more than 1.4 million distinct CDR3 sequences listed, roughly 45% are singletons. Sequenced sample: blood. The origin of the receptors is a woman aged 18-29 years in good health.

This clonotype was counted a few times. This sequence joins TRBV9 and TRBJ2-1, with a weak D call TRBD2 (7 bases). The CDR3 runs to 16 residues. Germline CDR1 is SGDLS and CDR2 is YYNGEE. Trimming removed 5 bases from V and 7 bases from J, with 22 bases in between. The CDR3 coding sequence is TGTGCCAGCAGTCACAACAGGTTAGGGGGGGGAAATGAGCAGTTCTTC. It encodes CASSHNRLGGGNEQFF.

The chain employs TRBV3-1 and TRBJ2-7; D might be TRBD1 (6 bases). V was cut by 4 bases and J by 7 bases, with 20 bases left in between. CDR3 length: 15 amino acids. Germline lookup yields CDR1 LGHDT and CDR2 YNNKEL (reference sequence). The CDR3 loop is CASSPQTSQGQEQYF. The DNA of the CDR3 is TGTGCCAGCAGCCCACAAACTTCCCAGGGGCAAGAGCAGTACTTC.

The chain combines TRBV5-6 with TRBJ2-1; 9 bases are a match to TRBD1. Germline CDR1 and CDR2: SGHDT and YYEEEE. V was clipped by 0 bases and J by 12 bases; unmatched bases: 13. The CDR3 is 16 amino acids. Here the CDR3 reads CASSLVGQGSVRGQFF. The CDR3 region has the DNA TGTGCCAGCAGCTTGGTCGGACAGGGGTCGGTTAGGGGGCAGTTCTTC.

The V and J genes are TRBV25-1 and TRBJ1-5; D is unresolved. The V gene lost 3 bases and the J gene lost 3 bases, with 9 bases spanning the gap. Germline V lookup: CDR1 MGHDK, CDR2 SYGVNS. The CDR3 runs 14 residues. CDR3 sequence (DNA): TGTGCCAGCAGTGAGATAGGAGACAATCAGCCCCAGCATTTT. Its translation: CASSEIGDNQPQHF.

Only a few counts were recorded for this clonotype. The CDR3, as DNA: TGTGCCAGCAGTAGGGGGGACACGCTCTACGAGCAGTACTTC. This sequence encodes CASSRGDTLYEQYF. The V and J genes are TRBV28 and TRBJ2-7, with D possibly called TRBD1 or TRBD2 (6 bases each). Per germline, CDR1 MDHEN and CDR2 SYDVKM. This CDR3 comprises 14 residues. Trimming shortened V by 5 bases and J by 3 bases, and 14 bases separated the two germline ends.

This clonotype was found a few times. The CDR3 region is CASSPGRVETEAFF. The CDR3, as DNA: TGCGCCAGCAGCCCCGGCAGGGTGGAGACTGAAGCTTTCTTT. This chain uses TRBV5-1 with TRBJ1-1; TRBD1 might be the D (5 bases). The CDR3 has 14 residues. Looked up from germline, CDR1 is SGHRS and CDR2 is YFSETQ. V lost 4 bases to trimming and J lost 5 bases, with 15 bases between them.

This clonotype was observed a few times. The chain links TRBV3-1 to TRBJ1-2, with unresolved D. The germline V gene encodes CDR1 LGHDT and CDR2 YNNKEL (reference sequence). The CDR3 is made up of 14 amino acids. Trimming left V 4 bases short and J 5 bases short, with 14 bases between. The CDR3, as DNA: TGTGCCAGCAGCCCAGGAGGGCTGACTTATGGCTACACCTTC. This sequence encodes CASSPGGLTYGYTF.

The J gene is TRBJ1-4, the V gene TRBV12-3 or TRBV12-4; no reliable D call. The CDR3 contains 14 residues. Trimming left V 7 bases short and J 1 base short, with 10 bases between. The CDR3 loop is CASTRRVTNEKLFF. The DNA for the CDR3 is TGTGCCAGCACCCGGCGAGTAACTAATGAAAAACTGTTTTTT.

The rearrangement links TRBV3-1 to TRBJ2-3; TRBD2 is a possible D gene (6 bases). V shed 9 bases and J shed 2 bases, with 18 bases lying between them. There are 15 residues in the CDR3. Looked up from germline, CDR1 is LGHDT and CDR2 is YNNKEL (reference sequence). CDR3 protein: CASRGPSVNTDTQYF. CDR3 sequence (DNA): TGTGCCAGTAGAGGGCCTAGCGTCAACACAGATACGCAGTATTTT.

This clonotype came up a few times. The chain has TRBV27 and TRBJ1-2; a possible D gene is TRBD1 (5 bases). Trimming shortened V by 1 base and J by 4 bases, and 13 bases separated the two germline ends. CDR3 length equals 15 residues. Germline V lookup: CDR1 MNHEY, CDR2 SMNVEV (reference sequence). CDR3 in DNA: TGTGCCAGCAGTTTATGGGGCCAAGGAGGCTATGGCTACACCTTC. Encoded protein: CASSLWGQGGYGYTF.

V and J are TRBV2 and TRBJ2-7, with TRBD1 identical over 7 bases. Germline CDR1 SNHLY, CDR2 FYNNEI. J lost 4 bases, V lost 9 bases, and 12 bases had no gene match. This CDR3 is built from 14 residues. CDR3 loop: CASRPRQGQYEQYF. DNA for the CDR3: TGTGCCAGTAGACCAAGACAGGGACAGTACGAGCAGTACTTC.

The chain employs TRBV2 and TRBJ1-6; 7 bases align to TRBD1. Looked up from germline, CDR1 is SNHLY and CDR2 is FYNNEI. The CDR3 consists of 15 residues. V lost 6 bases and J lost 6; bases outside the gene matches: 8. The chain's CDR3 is CASSPGTDSNSPLHF. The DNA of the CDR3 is TGTGCCAGCAGCCCCGGGACAGACTCTAATTCACCCCTCCACTTT.

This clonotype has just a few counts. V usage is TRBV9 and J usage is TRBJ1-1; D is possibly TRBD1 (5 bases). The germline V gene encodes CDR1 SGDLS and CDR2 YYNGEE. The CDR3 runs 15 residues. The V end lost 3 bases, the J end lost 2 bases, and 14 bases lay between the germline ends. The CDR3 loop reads CASSAAGSLNTEAFF. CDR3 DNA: TGTGCCAGCAGCGCCGCAGGGTCACTCAACACTGAAGCTTTCTTT.

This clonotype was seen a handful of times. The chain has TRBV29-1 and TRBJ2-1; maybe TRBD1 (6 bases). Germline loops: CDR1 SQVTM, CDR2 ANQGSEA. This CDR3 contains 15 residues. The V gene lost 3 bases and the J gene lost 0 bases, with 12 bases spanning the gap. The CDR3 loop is CSVEGAGSSYNEQFF. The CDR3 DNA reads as TGCAGCGTTGAGGGGGCGGGTAGCTCCTACAATGAGCAGTTCTTC.

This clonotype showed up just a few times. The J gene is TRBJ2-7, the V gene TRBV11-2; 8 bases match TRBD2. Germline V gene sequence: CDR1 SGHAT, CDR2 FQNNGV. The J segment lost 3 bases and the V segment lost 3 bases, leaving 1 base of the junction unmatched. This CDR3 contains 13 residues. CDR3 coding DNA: TGTGCCAGCAGCTTGGGACTAGTCTACGAGCAGTACTTC. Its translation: CASSLGLVYEQYF.